This entry lists 11 T cell receptor beta chains sequenced from one sample in a study of blood T cells in healthy people across ages. A second PCR, run for roughly 7 to 12 cycles, used a sample-barcoded 5' primer plus a J-beta primer mix. TCRdb fed the 5' RACE reads into MiXCR, producing one record per CDR3 protein. The sample consists of 1,800,000 or so distinct CDR3 sequences, roughly two fifths of them appearing once. The source material was blood. The receptors originated from a human donor in good health.

V is TRBV7-2 and J is TRBJ2-5; D gene ambiguous. Germline V CDR1 and CDR2: SGHTA, FQGNSA. The CDR3 covers 15 residues. V lost 1 base and J lost 1, with 10 bases in between. The CDR3: CASSLEASFQETQYF. CDR3 sequence (DNA): TGTGCCAGCAGCTTAGAGGCCAGTTTCCAAGAGACCCAGTACTTC.

This clonotype was counted only a few times. The chain employs TRBV10-3 and TRBJ1-2; no reliable D call. The CDR3 is 14 residues long. V dropped 2 bases and J dropped 5 bases, with 12 bases sitting between them. The V gene's germline CDR1 is ENHRY and CDR2 SYGVKD. CDR3 DNA sequence: TGTGCCATCAGTGAGCTTTCGGAGACGTATGGCTACACCTTC. It is translated as CAISELSETYGYTF.

The CDR3 nucleotides are TGTGCCAGCAGGCCGCCTAGTCGTGGCTACACCTTC. Translating it yields CASRPPSRGYTF. The genes are TRBV7-9 and TRBJ1-2; D unclear. In germline, CDR1 is SEHNR, CDR2 FQNEAQ (reference sequence). The CDR3 runs 12 residues. Trimming took off 6 bases at V and 7 bases at J, with 12 bases between the two ends. Full variable domain (remainder filled in from reference TRBV7-9 and TRBJ1-2): DTGVSQNPRHKITKRGQNVTFRCDPISEHNRLYWYRQTLGQGPEFLTYFQNEAQLEKSRLLSDRFSAERPKGSFSTLEIQRTEQGDSAMYLCASRPPSRGYTFGSGTRLTVV.

The chain combines TRBV9 with TRBJ2-1; weak D call: TRBD1 (6 bases). CDR1 and CDR2 from the germline V gene are SGDLS and YYNGEE. The CDR3 loop spans 12 amino acids. Trimming left V 6 bases short and J 6 bases short, with 10 bases between. CDR3 in DNA: TGTGCCAGCAATGAAGGGGGCAATGAGCAGTTCTTC. The encoded protein is CASNEGGNEQFF.

The rearrangement joins TRBV4-2 to TRBJ2-1, with D possibly TRBD2 on 6 matching bases. Germline V gene sequence: CDR1 LGHNA, CDR2 YNFKEQ. The CDR3 length is 18 residues. Between the trimmed V and J ends, which lost 0 bases and 9 bases, there was a span of 24 bases. This CDR3 is CASSQEVRVERAGSEQFF. DNA for the CDR3: TGTGCCAGCAGCCAAGAGGTGCGGGTAGAGCGGGCGGGGAGTGAGCAGTTCTTC.

This clonotype was observed a handful of times. V is TRBV6-1 and J is TRBJ2-5; TRBD2 agrees at 14 bases. Per the germline V gene, CDR1 is MNHNS and CDR2 is SASEGT. V trimming: 7 bases; J trimming: 5 bases; junction bases outside the gene matches: 9. The CDR3 length is 16 residues. The CDR3 spells CASTRRLAGGQETQYF. The CDR3 DNA follows: TGTGCCAGCACCCGACGACTAGCGGGGGGGCAGGAGACCCAGTACTTC.

This clonotype was observed a handful of times. The chain is built from TRBV6-1 and TRBJ2-7; D may be TRBD1 (5 bases). The V end was cut by 1 base, the J end by 5 bases, with 15 bases between. The CDR3 is 15 residues long. CDR1 and CDR2 from the germline V gene are MNHNS and SASEGT. For the CDR3, the DNA is TGTGCCAGCAGTGAAGTGGCAGGGCAAGGCGACGAGCAGTACTTC. Amino acid sequence: CASSEVAGQGDEQYF.

V usage is TRBV20-1 and J usage is TRBJ2-5; D not certain. Trimming shortened V by 3 bases and J by 0 bases, and 8 bases separated the two germline ends. The CDR3 spans 13 residues. CDR1 is DFQATT and CDR2 is SNEGSKA in the germline V gene (reference sequence). The CDR3 DNA reads as TGCAGTGCTAGTAGGCCCAACCAAGAGACCCAGTACTTC. It yields the protein CSASRPNQETQYF.

This clonotype was observed a few times. The J gene is TRBJ1-2, the V gene TRBV27; D not resolved. The CDR3 runs to 13 residues. The V gene lost 2 bases and the J gene lost 1 base, with 5 bases spanning the gap. CDR1 is MNHEY, CDR2 SMNVEV, per germline (reference sequence). The CDR3 DNA sequence: TGTGCCAGCAGTTTAACATTTAACTATGGCTACACCTTC. This encodes CASSLTFNYGYTF.

This clonotype was found a few times. The chain employs TRBV29-1 and TRBJ1-4; TRBD1 might be the D (5 bases). This CDR3 spans 15 amino acids. Germline lookup yields CDR1 SQVTM and CDR2 ANQGSEA. Trimming pared 4 bases from V and 0 bases from J, leaving 12 bases between. The CDR3 DNA reads as TGCAGCGTTGGGGGCAGCCAAGCAACTAATGAAAAACTGTTTTTT. The encoded protein is CSVGGSQATNEKLFF.

This clonotype has just a few counts. The rearrangement joins TRBV6-1 to TRBJ2-4, with D possibly being TRBD1 (5 bases). The DNA matches TRBJ2-7 better at its end, which makes the J call doubtful. This CDR3 spans 16 amino acids. In germline, CDR1 is MNHNS, CDR2 SASEGT. This CDR3 reads CASSEVGQTLPYEQYF. As DNA, the CDR3 is TGTGCCAGCAGTGAAGTTGGACAAACCCTTCCCTACGAGCAGTACTTC.